Below are 23 T cell receptor beta chains sequenced from a single sample in a study of tissue T cells after allogeneic stem cell transplantation. Time point reported: mouse harvest day 14 after allogeneic transplant. The graft held 10^6 splenic CD5+ T cells and 10^7 T-cell-depleted bone marrow cells. The table came from immunoSEQ multiplex PCR; TCRdb's copy has only in-frame clones and leaves some out. The data hold several thousand clones, with 40% to 55% observed a single time. Sequencing was carried out using gut tissue. The receptors originated from a female BALB/c mouse given C57BL/6 T cells with graft-versus-host disease after an allogeneic hematopoietic cell transplant.

Sample share makes this clone large (0.1 to 1%). Gene and germline names: mouse. The sequenced fragment ends 1 residue before the CDR3 boundary, so the rest is inferred from the germline J gene. The gene calls are TRBV4 and TRBJ2-7; the D is unclear. In germline, CDR1 is LGHDT, CDR2 YNNKQL (reference sequence). The germline V and J ends were trimmed by 4 bases and 0 bases, with 7 bases remaining between them. The CDR3 length is 13 residues. The CDR3 loop reads CASSLQNSYEQYF. The DNA read from the CDR3 is TGTGCCAGCAGCTTACAAAACTCCTATGAACAGTAC.

Details on this clone: Gene names and germline match the mouse. Coverage ceases 1 residue before the CDR3 finishes, and the germline J gene fills in the end. The chain links TRBV5 to TRBJ2-2, with 7 positions matching TRBD1. The CDR3 is made up of 15 amino acids. The J segment lost 2 bases and the V segment lost 3 bases, leaving 3 bases of the junction unmatched. CDR1 and CDR2 from the germline V gene are LGHNA and YNLKQL (reference sequence). The part of the CDR3 DNA that was read is TGTGCCAGCAGCCAGGGACAGCGGAACACCGGGCAGCTCTAC. Amino acids: CASSQGQRNTGQLY. The whole CDR3 sequence is CASSQGQRNTGQLYF.

A remark on this clone: The gene names here belong to mouse. The CDR3 end is not reached by the read, which stops 1 residue before it; the germline J gene fills it in. The gene calls are TRBV16 and TRBJ2-5; possibly TRBD2 for D (8 bases). Trimming left V 2 bases short and J 6 bases short, with 15 bases between. The CDR3 consists of 15 residues. Germline-derived CDR1 and CDR2 are SGHSA and FRNQAP. CDR3 residues: CASSLIRGGRDTQYF. The sequenced part of the CDR3 DNA is TGTGCAAGCAGCTTAATCAGGGGGGGCCGGGACACCCAGTAC.

Of note for this clone: The germline and genes are mouse ones. The read ends 1 residue before the CDR3 terminus; that terminus is restored from the germline J gene. The chain recombines TRBV13-1 with TRBJ2-3; D is perhaps TRBD1 (6 bases). Looked up from germline, CDR1 is NSHNY and CDR2 is SYGAGN. Trimming removed 1 base at V and 3 bases at J, with 9 bases between. This CDR3 is 14 amino acids long. The CDR3 bases that were read are TGTGCCAGCAGTGATCCCGGGACAGCAGAAACGCTGTAT. This codes for CASSDPGTAETLY. Given in full, the CDR3 is CASSDPGTAETLYF.

As regards this clone: The genes are named according to mouse. Coverage ceases 1 residue before the CDR3 finishes, and the germline J gene fills in the end. This chain uses TRBV16 with TRBJ1-1; TRBD1 aligns across 8 bases. The CDR3 is made up of 13 amino acids. V gave up 4 bases and J gave up 4 bases; unmatched junction bases: 2. CDR1 and CDR2 from the germline V gene are SGHSA and FRNQAP. The CDR3: CASSSQGGTEVFF. The DNA read from the CDR3 is TGTGCAAGCAGCTCACAGGGGGGCACAGAAGTCTTC.

Worth noting for this clone: Gene names and germline match the mouse. The CDR3 end falls 1 residue outside the read, so it is completed with the germline J gene. The rearrangement uses TRBV15 and TRBJ2-7; a weak D match, TRBD1 (5 bases). The CDR3 covers 11 residues. Trimming took 6 bases from V and 7 from J, leaving 10 bases between them. Germline lookup yields CDR1 SGHND and CDR2 FRSKSL. This CDR3 reads CASSGEGEQYF. The DNA read from the CDR3 is TGTGCCAGCAGCGGCGAGGGGGAACAGTAC.

About this clone: Mouse gene names apply. Read sequence stops 1 residue before the CDR3 end, and the germline J gene provides the missing end. The genes are TRBV26 and TRBJ2-2; D gene uncertain. Germline V gene lookup returns CDR1 KGHPV and CDR2 FQNQEV (reference sequence). Between the trimmed V and J ends, which lost 4 bases and 0 bases, there was a span of 6 bases. This CDR3 comprises 14 residues. The CDR3 region is CASSPGTNTGQLYF. Partial CDR3 DNA: TGTGCCAGCAGTCCCGGGACAAACACCGGGCAGCTCTAC.

Regarding this clone: Germline and genes here are mouse. The DNA ends 1 residue before the CDR3 does, and the rest of the CDR3 is filled in from the germline J gene. The genes are TRBV1 and TRBJ1-1, with TRBD1 identical over 8 bases. CDR1 and CDR2 from the germline V gene are NSQYPW and LRSPGD (reference sequence). This CDR3 has 14 amino acids. The ends lost 4 bases at V and 4 bases at J; junction bases unmatched: 5. CDR3 loop: CTCSGTGRGTEVFF. The sequenced part of the CDR3 DNA is TGCACCTGCAGTGGGACAGGGAGGGGCACAGAAGTCTTC. Together with reference TRBV1 and TRBJ1-1, the CDR3 gives the full variable domain: VTLLEQNPRWRLVPRGQAVNLRCILKNSQYPWMSWYQQDLQKQLQWLFTLRSPGDKEVKSLPGADYLATRVTDTELRLQVANMSQGRTLYCTCSGTGRGTEVFFGKGTRLTVV.

As regards this clone: Gene labels here are mouse ones. From the germline J gene comes the end of the CDR3, since the read stops 1 residue before it. This chain joins TRBV4 and TRBJ2-1; D possibly corresponds to TRBD2 (6 bases). Trimming took 4 bases from V and 0 from J, leaving 7 bases between them. The CDR3 loop spans 14 amino acids. Germline-derived CDR1 and CDR2 are LGHDT and YNNKQL (reference sequence). The CDR3 spells CASSLGVNYAEQFF. The part of the CDR3 DNA that was read is TGTGCCAGCAGCTTGGGGGTTAACTATGCTGAGCAGTTC.

Points on this clone: Germline and genes: mouse. The same CDR3 also results from other DNA sequences found in this sample. CDR3 in amino acids: CASSLEYNSPLYF. CDR3 bases read: TGTGCCAGCAGTCTGGAATATAATTCGCCCCTCTAC. The chain joins TRBV26 to TRBJ1-6; no clear D gene. Read sequence stops 1 residue before the CDR3 end, and the germline J gene provides the missing end. TRBJ1-6 is an ORF; its function is uncertain. The CDR3 runs to 13 residues. V was pared by 2 bases and J by 4 bases, with 3 bases between. CDR1 KGHPV and CDR2 FQNQEV come from the germline V gene (reference sequence).

Note on this clone: Gene and germline names: mouse. Read coverage stops 1 residue before the CDR3 terminus; the germline J gene supplies the remainder. The chain has TRBV13-2 and TRBJ2-7; 8 bases fit TRBD2. The CDR3 extends over 15 amino acids. With V trimmed by 2 bases and J by 0 bases, 4 bases remained unmatched. Germline CDR1 reads NNHNN; CDR2 reads SYGAGS (reference sequence). This CDR3 reads CASGEGGASSYEQYF. The covered CDR3 bases are TGTGCCAGCGGTGAAGGGGGGGCCAGCTCCTATGAACAGTAC.

This clone was counted a few times. Any gene name here is a mouse gene name. The read terminates 1 residue ahead of where the CDR3 ends, so the germline J gene completes it. The V call is TRBV13-2, the J call TRBJ1-1; the D gene is possibly TRBD1 (5 bases). Germline V gives CDR1 NNHNN, CDR2 SYGAGS (reference sequence). The ends were cut back, 0 bases at V and 3 bases at J, with 9 bases in the middle. This CDR3 region has 14 residues. CDR3 DNA (partial): TGTGCCAGCGGTGATGGGGGGGGGTACACAGAAGTCTTC. Encoded protein: CASGDGGGYTEVF. The CDR3 as a whole reads CASGDGGGYTEVFF.

Points on this clone: The gene names given are mouse names. The CDR3 is cut off 1 residue early in the read; its end comes from the germline J gene. This chain connects TRBV5 to TRBJ2-4; TRBD2 matches 12 bases. This CDR3 comprises 16 residues. The V gene end was trimmed by 4 bases and the J gene end by 2 bases; junction bases not matched to a gene: 4. Germline CDR1 and CDR2: LGHNA and YNLKQL (reference sequence). CDR3 sequence: CASSPGTGGPQNTLYF. The covered CDR3 bases are TGTGCCAGCAGCCCCGGGACTGGGGGGCCTCAAAACACCTTGTAC.

This clone qualifies as medium-sized. Gene names and germline match the mouse. The read ends 1 residue early relative to the CDR3; the germline J gene fills the gap. The chain couples TRBV13-1 to TRBJ2-7; the match to TRBD2 covers 8 bases. Trimming took 6 bases from V and 0 from J; bases not matched to a gene: 2. The CDR3 is made up of 13 amino acids. The germline CDR1 and CDR2 sequences are NSHNY and SYGAGN. The sequenced part of the CDR3 DNA is TGTGCCAGCACTACTGGGGGCTCCTATGAACAGTAC. As protein: CASTTGGSYEQY. The full CDR3 is CASTTGGSYEQYF.

With respect to this clone: Gene names follow the mouse nomenclature. CDR3 region: CASSLSDSSQNTLYF. The sequenced CDR3 bases are TGTGCCAGCAGTCTGTCAGACAGTAGTCAAAACACCTTGTAC. The V and J genes are TRBV26 and TRBJ2-4; D is possibly TRBD1 (5 bases). The CDR3 end lies 1 residue beyond the end of the read and is filled in from the germline J gene. The CDR3 consists of 15 residues. Germline V gene sequence: CDR1 KGHPV, CDR2 FQNQEV (reference sequence). The V gene lost 0 bases and the J gene lost 0 bases, with 7 bases spanning the gap. Combining the CDR3 with reference TRBV26 and TRBJ2-4 gives the whole variable domain NSKVIQTPRYLVKGQGQKAKMRCIPEKGHPVVFWYQQNKNNEFKFLINFQNQEVLQQIDMTEKRFSAECPSNSPCSLEIQSSEAGDSALYLCASSLSDSSQNTLYFGAGTRLSVL.

With regard to this clone: Gene names are mouse gene names. The read ends 1 residue shy of where the CDR3 ends; the end is completed using the germline J gene. The chain uses TRBV12-1 and TRBJ2-3, with D possibly TRBD1 on 5 matching bases. CDR1 SGHSN and CDR2 HYEKVE come from the germline V gene. There are 14 residues in the CDR3. V was shortened by 1 base and J by 1 base, with 8 bases between the two germline ends. CDR3 residues: CASSLGRGAETLYF. The part of the CDR3 DNA that was read is TGTGCCAGCTCTCTTGGCAGGGGTGCAGAAACGCTGTAT. The full variable domain, its missing parts supplied by reference TRBV12-1 and TRBJ2-3, is DSGVVQSPRHIIKEKGGRSVLTCIPISGHSNVVWYQQTLGKELKFLIQHYEKVERDKGFLPSRFSVQQFDDYHSEMNMSALELEDSAMYFCASSLGRGAETLYFGSGTRLTVL.

Comments on this clone: The gene names here belong to mouse. The CDR3 goes on 1 residue after the read ends, and that part is filled in from the germline J gene. The chain recombines TRBV21 with TRBJ2-7, with 8 bases lining up with TRBD1. TRBV21 is treated as an ORF (open reading frame) with a function not yet certain. The length of the CDR3 is 13 residues. V lost 2 bases and J lost 7; bases outside the gene matches: 4. CDR3 bases read: TGTGCTAGCAGTCAACCGGACAGGGACGAACAGTAC. Translating it yields CASSQPDRDEQY. The entire CDR3 sequence reads CASSQPDRDEQYF.

Comments on this clone: The germline and genes are mouse ones. The CDR3 loop reads CASSPRNSGNTLYF. The part of the CDR3 DNA that was read is TGTGCCAGCAGTCCGAGGAATTCTGGAAATACGCTCTAT. The rearrangement links TRBV26 to TRBJ1-3; D unclear. The read comes to an end 1 residue before the CDR3 does, leaving the germline J gene to fill in the end. The germline V gene has CDR1 KGHPV and CDR2 FQNQEV (reference sequence). Between the trimmed V and J ends, which lost 4 bases and 0 bases, there was a span of 7 bases. The CDR3 has 14 residues. The variable domain in full, completed from reference TRBV26 and TRBJ1-3, reads NSKVIQTPRYLVKGQGQKAKMRCIPEKGHPVVFWYQQNKNNEFKFLINFQNQEVLQQIDMTEKRFSAECPSNSPCSLEIQSSEAGDSALYLCASSPRNSGNTLYFGEGSRLIVV.

This clone was counted a few times. Gene and germline names: mouse. The CDR3 is cut off 1 residue early in the read; its end comes from the germline J gene. The chain joins TRBV16 to TRBJ1-3; D may be TRBD1 (6 bases). V was clipped by 5 bases and J by 0 bases, with 8 bases between them. This CDR3 region has 14 residues. CDR1 is SGHSA and CDR2 is FRNQAP in the germline V gene. CDR3 sequence: CASSRDNSGNTLYF. Partial CDR3 DNA: TGTGCAAGCAGCAGGGACAATTCTGGAAATACGCTCTAT.

In regard to this clone: Mouse germline and gene names are used. The read ends 1 residue early relative to the CDR3; the germline J gene fills the gap. The V gene is TRBV19, the J gene TRBJ1-3; possible D gene TRBD1, 6 bases. V dropped 1 base and J dropped 5 bases, with 7 bases sitting between them. CDR3 size: 13 residues. In germline, CDR1 is FNHDT, CDR2 SITEND (reference sequence). CDR3 DNA, as far as it was read: TGTGCCAGCAGTATAAGGGACAGAAATACGCTCTAT. Protein sequence: CASSIRDRNTLY. The entire CDR3 protein is CASSIRDRNTLYF.

Details on this clone: Gene names denote mouse genes. Read data end 1 residue before the CDR3 end; the end is taken from the germline J gene. The rearrangement joins TRBV13-1 to TRBJ2-4; TRBD1 is a possible D gene (6 bases). The V end was cut by 3 bases, the J end by 1 base, with 6 bases between. The CDR3 contains 13 residues. Looked up from germline, CDR1 is NSHNY and CDR2 is SYGAGN. CDR3 protein: CASSGQGQNTLYF. The DNA read from the CDR3 is TGTGCCAGCAGTGGACAGGGTCAAAACACCTTGTAC.

This clone is categorized as medium-sized. Gene names and germline match the mouse. The observed sequence ends 1 residue before the CDR3 terminus, with the missing tail filled in from the germline J gene. The chain has TRBV16 and TRBJ2-1; 7 bases are shared with TRBD1. There are 15 residues in the CDR3. Germline CDR1 and CDR2: SGHSA and FRNQAP. The trim removed 4 bases at V and 0 bases at J, leaving 3 bases unmatched. The CDR3 bases that were read are TGTGCAAGCAGCTCAAACAGGGGTAACTATGCTGAGCAGTTC. This gives the protein CASSSNRGNYAEQF. In full, the CDR3 is CASSSNRGNYAEQFF.

Regarding this clone: Gene names refer to mouse genes. The read terminates 1 residue ahead of where the CDR3 ends, so the germline J gene completes it. V usage is TRBV26 and J usage is TRBJ2-3; TRBD2 agrees at 8 bases. This CDR3 is 15 amino acids long. J was trimmed by 0 bases and V by 4 bases; bases with no gene match: 3. Germline CDR1 KGHPV, CDR2 FQNQEV (reference sequence). The CDR3 bases that were read are TGTGCCAGCAGTCCCGGGACTGGCAGTGCAGAAACGCTGTAT. Amino acids: CASSPGTGSAETLY. Given in full, the CDR3 is CASSPGTGSAETLYF.